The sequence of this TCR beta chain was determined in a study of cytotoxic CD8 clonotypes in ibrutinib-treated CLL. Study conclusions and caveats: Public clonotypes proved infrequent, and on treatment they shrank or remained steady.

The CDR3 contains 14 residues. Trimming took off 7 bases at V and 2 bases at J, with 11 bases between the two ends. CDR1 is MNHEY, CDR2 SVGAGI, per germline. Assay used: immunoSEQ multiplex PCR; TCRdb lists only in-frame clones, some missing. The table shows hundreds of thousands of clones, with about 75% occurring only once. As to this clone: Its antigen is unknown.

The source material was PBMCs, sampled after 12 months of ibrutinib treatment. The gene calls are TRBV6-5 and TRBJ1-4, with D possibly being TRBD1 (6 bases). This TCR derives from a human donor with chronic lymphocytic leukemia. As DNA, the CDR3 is TGTGCCAGCAAGGATAGGGGGACTAATGAAAAACTGTTTTTT. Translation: CASKDRGTNEKLFF.